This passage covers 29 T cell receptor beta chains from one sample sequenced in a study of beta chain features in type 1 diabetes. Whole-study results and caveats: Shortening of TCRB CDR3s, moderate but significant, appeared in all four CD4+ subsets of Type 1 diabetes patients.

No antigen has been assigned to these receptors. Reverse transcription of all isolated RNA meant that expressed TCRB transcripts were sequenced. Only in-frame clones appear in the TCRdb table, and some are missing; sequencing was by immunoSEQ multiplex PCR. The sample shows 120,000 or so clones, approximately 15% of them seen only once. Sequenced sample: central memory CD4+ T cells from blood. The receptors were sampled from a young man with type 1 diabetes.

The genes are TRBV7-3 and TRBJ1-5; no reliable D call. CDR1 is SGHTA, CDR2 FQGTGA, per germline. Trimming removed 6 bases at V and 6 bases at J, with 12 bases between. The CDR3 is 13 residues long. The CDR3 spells CASSSDLGQPQHF. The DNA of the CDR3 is TGTGCCAGCAGTTCGGACCTGGGTCAGCCCCAGCATTTT.

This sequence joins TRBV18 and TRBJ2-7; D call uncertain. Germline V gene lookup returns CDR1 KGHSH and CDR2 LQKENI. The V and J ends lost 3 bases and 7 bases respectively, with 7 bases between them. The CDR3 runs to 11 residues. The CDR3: CASSPSFEQYF. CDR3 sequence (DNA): TGTGCCAGCTCACCCTCCTTTGAGCAGTACTTC.

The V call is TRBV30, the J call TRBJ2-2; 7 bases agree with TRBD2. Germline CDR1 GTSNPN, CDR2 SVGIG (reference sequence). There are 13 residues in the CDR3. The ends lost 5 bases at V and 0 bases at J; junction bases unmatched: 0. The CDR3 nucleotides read TGTGCCTGGGCGGGAGCGAACACCGGGGAGCTGTTTTTT. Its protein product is CAWAGANTGELFF.

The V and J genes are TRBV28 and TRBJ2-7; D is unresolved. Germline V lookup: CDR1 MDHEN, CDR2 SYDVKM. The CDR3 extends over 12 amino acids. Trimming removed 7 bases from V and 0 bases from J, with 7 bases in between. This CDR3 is CASNVGSYEQYF. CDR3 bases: TGTGCCAGCAACGTTGGCTCCTACGAGCAGTACTTC.

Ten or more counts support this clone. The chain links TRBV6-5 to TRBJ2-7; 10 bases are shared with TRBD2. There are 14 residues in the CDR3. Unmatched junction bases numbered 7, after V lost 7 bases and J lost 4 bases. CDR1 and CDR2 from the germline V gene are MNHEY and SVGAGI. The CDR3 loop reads CASMGAGGLYEQYF. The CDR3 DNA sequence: TGTGCCAGCATGGGAGCGGGGGGGTTGTACGAGCAGTACTTC.

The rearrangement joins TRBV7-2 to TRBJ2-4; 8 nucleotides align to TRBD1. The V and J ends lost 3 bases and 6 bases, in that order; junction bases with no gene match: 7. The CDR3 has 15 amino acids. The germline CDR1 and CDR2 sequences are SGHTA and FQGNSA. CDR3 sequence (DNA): TGTGCCAGCAGCTTCGAGACAGGGGCAAGAAACATTCAGTACTTC. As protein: CASSFETGARNIQYF.

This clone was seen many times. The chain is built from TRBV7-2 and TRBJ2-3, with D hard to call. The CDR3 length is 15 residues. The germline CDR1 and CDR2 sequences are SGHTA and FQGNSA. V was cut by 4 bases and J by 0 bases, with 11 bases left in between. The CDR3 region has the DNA TGTGCCAGCAGCTCAAAAAGGCCTAGCACAGATACGCAGTATTTT. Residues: CASSSKRPSTDTQYF.

The CDR3 DNA reads as TGTGCCTTCCGGGACAGGAGGTTCTACGAGCAGTACTTC. The encoded protein is CAFRDRRFYEQYF. This chain links TRBV30 with TRBJ2-7, with TRBD1 matching 8 bases. The CDR3 runs 13 residues. The V gene's germline CDR1 is GTSNPN and CDR2 SVGIG (reference sequence). V lost 7 bases and J lost 3; bases outside the gene matches: 8. Combining the CDR3 with reference TRBV30 and TRBJ2-7 gives the whole variable domain SQTIHQWPATLVQPVGSPLSLECTVEGTSNPNLYWYRQAAGRGLQLLFYSVGIGQISSEVPQNLSASRPQDRQFILSSKKLLLSDSGFYLCAFRDRRFYEQYFGPGTRLTVT.

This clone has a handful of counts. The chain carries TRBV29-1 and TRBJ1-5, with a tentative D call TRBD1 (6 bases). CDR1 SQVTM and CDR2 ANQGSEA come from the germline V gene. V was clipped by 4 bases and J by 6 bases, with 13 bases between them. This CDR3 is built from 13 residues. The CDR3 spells CSVAVGGGQPQHF. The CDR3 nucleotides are TGCAGCGTTGCGGTCGGGGGCGGTCAGCCCCAGCATTTT.

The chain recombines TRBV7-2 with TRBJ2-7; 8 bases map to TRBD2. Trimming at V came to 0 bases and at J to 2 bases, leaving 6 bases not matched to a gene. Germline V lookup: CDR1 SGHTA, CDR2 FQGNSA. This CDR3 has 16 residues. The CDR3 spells CASSLAVAGGPYEQYF. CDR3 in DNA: TGTGCCAGCAGCTTAGCTGTGGCGGGGGGACCCTACGAGCAGTACTTC.

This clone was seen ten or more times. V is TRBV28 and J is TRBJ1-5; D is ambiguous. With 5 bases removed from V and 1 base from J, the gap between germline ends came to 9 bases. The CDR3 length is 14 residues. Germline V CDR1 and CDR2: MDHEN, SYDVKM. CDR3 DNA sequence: TGTGCCAGCAGTCTACGACGGAGCAATCAGCCCCAGCATTTT. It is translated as CASSLRRSNQPQHF.

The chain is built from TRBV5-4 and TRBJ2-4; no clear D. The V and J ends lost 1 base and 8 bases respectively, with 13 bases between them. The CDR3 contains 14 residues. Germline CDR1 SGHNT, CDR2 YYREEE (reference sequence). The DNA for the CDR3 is TGTGCCAGCAGCTTGCCAGGAAACCTGGACATTCAGTACTTC. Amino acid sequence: CASSLPGNLDIQYF.

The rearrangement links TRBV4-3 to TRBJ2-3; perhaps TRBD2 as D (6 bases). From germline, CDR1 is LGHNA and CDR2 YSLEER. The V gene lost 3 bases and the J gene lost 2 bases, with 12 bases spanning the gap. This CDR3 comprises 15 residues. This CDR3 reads CASSHGGSATDTQYF. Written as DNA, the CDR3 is TGCGCCAGCAGCCATGGGGGGTCTGCCACAGATACGCAGTATTTT.

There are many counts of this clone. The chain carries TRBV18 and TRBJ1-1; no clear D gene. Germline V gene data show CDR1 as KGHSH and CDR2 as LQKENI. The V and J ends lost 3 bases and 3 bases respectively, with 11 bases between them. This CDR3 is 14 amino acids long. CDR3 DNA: TGTGCCAGCTCACCGGCGGAACTGGACACTGAAGCTTTCTTT. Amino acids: CASSPAELDTEAFF. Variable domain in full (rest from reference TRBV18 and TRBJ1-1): NAGVMQNPRHLVRRRGQEARLRCSPMKGHSHVYWYRQLPEEGLKFMVYLQKENIIDESGMPKERFSAEFPKEGPSILRIQQVVRGDSAAYFCASSPAELDTEAFFGQGTRLTVV.

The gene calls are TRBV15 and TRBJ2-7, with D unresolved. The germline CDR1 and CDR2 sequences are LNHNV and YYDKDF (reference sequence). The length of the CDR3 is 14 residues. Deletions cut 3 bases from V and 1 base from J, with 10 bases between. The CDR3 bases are TGTGCCACCAGCAGGGATCGAGCTTCCTACGAGCAGTACTTC. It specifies CATSRDRASYEQYF.

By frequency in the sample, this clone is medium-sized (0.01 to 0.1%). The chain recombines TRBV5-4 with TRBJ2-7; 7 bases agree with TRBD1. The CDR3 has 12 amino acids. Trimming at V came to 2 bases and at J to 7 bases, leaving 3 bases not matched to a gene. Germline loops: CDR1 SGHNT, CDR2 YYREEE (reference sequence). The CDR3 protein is CASSLQGREQYF. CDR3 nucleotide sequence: TGTGCCAGCAGCTTACAGGGGCGGGAGCAGTACTTC.

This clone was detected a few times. The CDR3 region has the DNA TGCGCCAGCAGCCGTGATACAGGGGCCACTTCGCTCGAGCAGTACTTC. It yields the protein CASSRDTGATSLEQYF. This chain links TRBV5-1 with TRBJ2-7, with 7 bases matching TRBD1. V was clipped by 4 bases and J by 6 bases; unmatched bases: 16. The CDR3 is made up of 16 amino acids. Germline lookup yields CDR1 SGHRS and CDR2 YFSETQ.

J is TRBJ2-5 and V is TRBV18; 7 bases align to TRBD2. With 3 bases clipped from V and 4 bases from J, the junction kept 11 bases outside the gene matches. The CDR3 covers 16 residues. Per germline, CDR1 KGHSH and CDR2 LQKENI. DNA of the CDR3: TGTGCCAGCTCACCGAAGGAGCGGGGCTCAGGAGAGACCCAGTACTTC. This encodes CASSPKERGSGETQYF.

CDR3 DNA sequence: TGTGCCAGCAGTGAGGACAGATTCACAGATACGCAGTATTTT. As protein: CASSEDRFTDTQYF. The J gene is TRBJ2-3, the V gene TRBV2; D perhaps matches TRBD1 (6 bases). V was trimmed by 3 bases and J by 2 bases, leaving 9 bases between them. This CDR3 spans 14 amino acids. CDR1 and CDR2 (germline): SNHLY, FYNNEI.

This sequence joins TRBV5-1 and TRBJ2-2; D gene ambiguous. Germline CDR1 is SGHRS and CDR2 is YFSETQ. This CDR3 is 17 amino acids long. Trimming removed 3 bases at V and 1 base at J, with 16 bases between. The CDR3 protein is CASSSAYRVQNTGELFF. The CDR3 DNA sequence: TGCGCCAGCAGCTCCGCTTATCGGGTGCAGAACACCGGGGAGCTGTTTTTT.

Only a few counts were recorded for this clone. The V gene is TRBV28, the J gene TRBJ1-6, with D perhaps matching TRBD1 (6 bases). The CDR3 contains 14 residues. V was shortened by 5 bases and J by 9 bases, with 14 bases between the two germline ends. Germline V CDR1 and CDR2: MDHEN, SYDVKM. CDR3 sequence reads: CASSPTPGVSPLHF. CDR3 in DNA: TGTGCCAGCAGTCCGACCCCAGGGGTTTCACCCCTCCACTTT.

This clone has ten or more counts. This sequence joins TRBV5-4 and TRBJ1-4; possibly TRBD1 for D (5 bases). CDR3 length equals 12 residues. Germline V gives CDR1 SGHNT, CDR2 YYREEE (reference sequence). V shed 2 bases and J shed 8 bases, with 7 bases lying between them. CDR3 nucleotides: TGTGCCAGCAGCTTTTGGGGGGAAAAACTGTTTTTT. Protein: CASSFWGEKLFF.

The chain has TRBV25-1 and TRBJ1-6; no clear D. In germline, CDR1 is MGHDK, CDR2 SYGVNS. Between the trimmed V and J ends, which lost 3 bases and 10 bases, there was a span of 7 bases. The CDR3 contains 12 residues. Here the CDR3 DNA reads TGTGCCAGCAGTGATCCGGACTCACCCCTCCACTTT. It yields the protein CASSDPDSPLHF.

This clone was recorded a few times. The CDR3 reads CASSYIPQRGDTQYF. The CDR3 DNA reads TGTGCCAGCAGTTATATCCCTCAAAGGGGAGATACGCAGTATTTT. The chain recombines TRBV7-2 with TRBJ2-3; a possible D gene is TRBD1 (5 bases). The CDR3 runs to 15 residues. Per the germline V gene, CDR1 is SGHTA and CDR2 is FQGNSA. Trimming removed 6 bases at V and 5 bases at J, with 18 bases between.

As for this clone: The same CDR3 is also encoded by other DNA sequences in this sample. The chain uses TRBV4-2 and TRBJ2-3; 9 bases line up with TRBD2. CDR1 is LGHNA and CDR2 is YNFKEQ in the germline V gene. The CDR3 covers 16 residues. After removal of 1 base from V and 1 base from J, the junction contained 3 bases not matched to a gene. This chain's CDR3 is CASSQGSSGGTDTQYF. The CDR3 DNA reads TGTGCCAGCAGCCAAGGGTCTAGCGGGGGCACAGATACGCAGTATTTT.

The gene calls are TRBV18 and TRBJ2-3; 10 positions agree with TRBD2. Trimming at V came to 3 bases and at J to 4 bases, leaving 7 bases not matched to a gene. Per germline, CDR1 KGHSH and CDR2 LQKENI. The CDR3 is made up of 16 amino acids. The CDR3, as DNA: TGTGCCAGCTCACCCCCGGGACTAGCGCCAGCAGATACGCAGTATTTT. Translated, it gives CASSPPGLAPADTQYF.

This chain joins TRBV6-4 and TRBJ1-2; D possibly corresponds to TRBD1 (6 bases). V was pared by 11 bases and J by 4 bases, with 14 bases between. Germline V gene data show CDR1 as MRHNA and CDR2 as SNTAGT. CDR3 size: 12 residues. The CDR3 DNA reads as TGTGCCGGCAAGGGACACCTCTATGGCTACACCTTC. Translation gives CAGKGHLYGYTF.

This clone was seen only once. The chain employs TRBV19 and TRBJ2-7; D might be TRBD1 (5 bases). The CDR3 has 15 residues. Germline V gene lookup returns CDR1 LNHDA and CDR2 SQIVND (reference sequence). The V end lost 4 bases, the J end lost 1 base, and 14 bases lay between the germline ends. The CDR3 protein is CASSNRLTASYEQYF. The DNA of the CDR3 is TGTGCCAGTAGTAACCGATTGACAGCTTCCTACGAGCAGTACTTC.

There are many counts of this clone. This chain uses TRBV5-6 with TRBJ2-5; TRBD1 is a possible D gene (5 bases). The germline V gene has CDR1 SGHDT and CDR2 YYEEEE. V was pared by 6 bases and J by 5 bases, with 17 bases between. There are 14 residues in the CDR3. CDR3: CASTPAGYWETQYF. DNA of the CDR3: TGTGCCAGCACCCCCGCAGGGTATTGGGAGACCCAGTACTTC.